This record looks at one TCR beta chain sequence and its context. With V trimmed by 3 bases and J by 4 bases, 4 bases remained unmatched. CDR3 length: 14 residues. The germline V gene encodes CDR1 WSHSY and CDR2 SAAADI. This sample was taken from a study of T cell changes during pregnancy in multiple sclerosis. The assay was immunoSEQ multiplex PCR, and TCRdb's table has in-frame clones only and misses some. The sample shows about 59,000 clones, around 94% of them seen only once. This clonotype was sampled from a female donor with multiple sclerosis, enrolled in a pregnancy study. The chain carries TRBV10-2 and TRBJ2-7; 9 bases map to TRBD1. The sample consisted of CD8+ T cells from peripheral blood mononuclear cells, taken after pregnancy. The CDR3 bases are TGCGCCAGCAGTGAAGACAGGGGGTGGTACGAGCAGTACTTC. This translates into CASSEDRGWYEQYF.